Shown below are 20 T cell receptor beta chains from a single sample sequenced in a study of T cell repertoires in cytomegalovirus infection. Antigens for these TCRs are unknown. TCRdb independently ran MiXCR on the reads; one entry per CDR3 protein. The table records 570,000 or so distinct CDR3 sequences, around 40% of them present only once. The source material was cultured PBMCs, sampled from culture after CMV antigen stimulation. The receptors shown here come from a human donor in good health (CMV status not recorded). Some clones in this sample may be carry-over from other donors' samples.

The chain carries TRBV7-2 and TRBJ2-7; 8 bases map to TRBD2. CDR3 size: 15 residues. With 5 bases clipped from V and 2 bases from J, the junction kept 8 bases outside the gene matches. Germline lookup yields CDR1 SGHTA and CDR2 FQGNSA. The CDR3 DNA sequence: TGTGCCAGCAGCCCCCCGGGACTAGAGGCCTACGAGCAGTACTTC. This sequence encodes CASSPPGLEAYEQYF.

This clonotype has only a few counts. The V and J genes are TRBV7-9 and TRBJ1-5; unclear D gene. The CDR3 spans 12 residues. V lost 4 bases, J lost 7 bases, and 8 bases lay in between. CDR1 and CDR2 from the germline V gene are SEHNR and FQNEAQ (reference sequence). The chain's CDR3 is CASSSDAQPQHF. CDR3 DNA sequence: TGTGCCAGCAGCTCCGACGCACAGCCCCAGCATTTT.

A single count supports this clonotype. The CDR3 reads CAKPRPGDQAFF. In DNA, the CDR3 is TGTGCCAAACCGCGTCCCGGTGACCAAGCTTTCTTT. The J gene is TRBJ1-1, the V gene TRBV6-6; D is unclear. The CDR3 has 12 residues. Trimming took 10 bases from V and 9 from J, leaving 18 bases between them. CDR1 is MNHNY and CDR2 is SVGAGI in the germline V gene (reference sequence).

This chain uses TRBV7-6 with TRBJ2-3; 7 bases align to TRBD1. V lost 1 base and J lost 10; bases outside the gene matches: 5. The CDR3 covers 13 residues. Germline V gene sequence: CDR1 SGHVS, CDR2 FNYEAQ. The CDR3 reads CASSLGDQGAQYF. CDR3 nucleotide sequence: TGTGCCAGCAGCTTAGGGGACCAGGGGGCGCAGTATTTT.

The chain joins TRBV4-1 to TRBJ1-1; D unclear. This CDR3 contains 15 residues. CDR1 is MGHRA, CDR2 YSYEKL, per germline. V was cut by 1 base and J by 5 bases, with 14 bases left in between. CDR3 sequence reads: CASSQVGGRSTEAFF. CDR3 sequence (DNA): TGCGCCAGCAGCCAAGTAGGAGGGAGGAGTACTGAAGCTTTCTTT.

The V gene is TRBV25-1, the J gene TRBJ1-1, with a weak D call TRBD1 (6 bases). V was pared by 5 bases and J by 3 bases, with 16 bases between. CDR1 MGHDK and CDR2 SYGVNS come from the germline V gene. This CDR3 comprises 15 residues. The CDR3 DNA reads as TGTGCCAGCAGTCGGCAGGGGCGTCTGTACACTGAAGCTTTCTTT. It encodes CASSRQGRLYTEAFF.

The CDR3 here is CASSLGGGPGDTQYF. The CDR3 DNA reads TGTGCCAGCAGCTTAGGGGGCGGCCCGGGGGATACGCAGTATTTT. V is TRBV7-6 and J is TRBJ2-3, with D perhaps matching TRBD1 or TRBD2 (5 bases each). Germline values: CDR1 SGHVS, CDR2 FNYEAQ. Trimming stripped 1 base from V and 6 bases from J, with 14 bases between. The CDR3 consists of 15 residues.

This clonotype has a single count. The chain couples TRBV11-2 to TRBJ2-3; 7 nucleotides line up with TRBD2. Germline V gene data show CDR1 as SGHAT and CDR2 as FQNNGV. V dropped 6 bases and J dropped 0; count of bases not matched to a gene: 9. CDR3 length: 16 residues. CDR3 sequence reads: CASRQHLSGSTDTQYF. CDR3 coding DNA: TGTGCCAGCAGACAACACCTTAGCGGGAGCACAGATACGCAGTATTTT.

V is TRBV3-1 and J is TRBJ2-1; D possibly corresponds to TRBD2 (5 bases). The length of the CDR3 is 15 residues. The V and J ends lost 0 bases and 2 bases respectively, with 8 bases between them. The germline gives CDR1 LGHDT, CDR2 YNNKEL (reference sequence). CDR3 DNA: TGTGCCAGCAGCCAAGAACCCGGGACCTACAATGAGCAGTTCTTC. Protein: CASSQEPGTYNEQFF.

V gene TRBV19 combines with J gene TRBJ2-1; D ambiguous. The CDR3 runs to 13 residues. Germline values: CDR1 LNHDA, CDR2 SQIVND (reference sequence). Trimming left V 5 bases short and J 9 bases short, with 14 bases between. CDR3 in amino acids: CASSDDLFGEQFF. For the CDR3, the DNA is TGTGCCAGTAGTGACGATCTGTTCGGTGAGCAGTTCTTC.

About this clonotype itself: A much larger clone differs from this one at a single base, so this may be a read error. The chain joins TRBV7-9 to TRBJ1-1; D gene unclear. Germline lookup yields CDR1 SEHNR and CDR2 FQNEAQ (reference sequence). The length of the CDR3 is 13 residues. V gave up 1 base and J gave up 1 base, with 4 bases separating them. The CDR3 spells CASSLEKNTEAFF. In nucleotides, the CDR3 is TGTGCCAGCAGCTTAGAGAAGAACACTGAAGCTTTCTTT.

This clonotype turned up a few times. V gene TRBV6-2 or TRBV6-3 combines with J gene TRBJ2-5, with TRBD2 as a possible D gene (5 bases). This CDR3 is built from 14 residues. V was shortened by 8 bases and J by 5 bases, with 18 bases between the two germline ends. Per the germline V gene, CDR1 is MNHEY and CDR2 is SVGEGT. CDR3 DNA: TGTGCCAGCGGGCCCACCCCAAGGAGGGAGACCCAGTACTTC. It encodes CASGPTPRRETQYF.

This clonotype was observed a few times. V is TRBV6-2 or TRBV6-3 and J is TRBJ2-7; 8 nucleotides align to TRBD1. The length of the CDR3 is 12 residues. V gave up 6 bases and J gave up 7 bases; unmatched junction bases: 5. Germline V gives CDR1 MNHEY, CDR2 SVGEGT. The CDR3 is CASSPRDREQYF. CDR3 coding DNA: TGTGCCAGCAGCCCTCGGGACAGGGAGCAGTACTTC.

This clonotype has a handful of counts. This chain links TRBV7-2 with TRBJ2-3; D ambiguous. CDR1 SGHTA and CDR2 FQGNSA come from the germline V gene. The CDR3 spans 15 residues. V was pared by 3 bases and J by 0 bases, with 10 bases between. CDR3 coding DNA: TGTGCCAGCAGCTTTTGGGGTCCTAGCACAGATACGCAGTATTTT. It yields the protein CASSFWGPSTDTQYF.

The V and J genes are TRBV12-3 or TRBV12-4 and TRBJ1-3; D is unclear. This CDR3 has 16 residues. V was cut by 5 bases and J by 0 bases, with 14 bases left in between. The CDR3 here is CASSTLDGVSGNTIYF. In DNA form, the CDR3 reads TGTGCCAGCAGTACGCTGGACGGTGTCTCTGGAAACACCATATATTTT.

CDR3 loop: CASSSTPWTSGGNEQYF. The CDR3 DNA sequence: TGTGCCAGCAGCTCCACGCCCTGGACTAGCGGGGGAAATGAGCAGTACTTC. V gene TRBV7-8 combines with J gene TRBJ2-7; TRBD2 matches at 13 bases. The V and J ends lost 4 bases and 7 bases, in that order; junction bases with no gene match: 13. CDR1 and CDR2 (germline): SGHVS, FQNEAQ. The CDR3 runs 17 residues.

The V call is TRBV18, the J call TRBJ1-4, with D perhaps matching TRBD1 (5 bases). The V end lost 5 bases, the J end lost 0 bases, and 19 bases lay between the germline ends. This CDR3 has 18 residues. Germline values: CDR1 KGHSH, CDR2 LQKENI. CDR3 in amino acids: CASSFDRPGPATNEKLFF. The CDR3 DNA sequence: TGTGCCAGCTCATTCGATCGGCCGGGACCGGCAACTAATGAAAAACTGTTTTTT.

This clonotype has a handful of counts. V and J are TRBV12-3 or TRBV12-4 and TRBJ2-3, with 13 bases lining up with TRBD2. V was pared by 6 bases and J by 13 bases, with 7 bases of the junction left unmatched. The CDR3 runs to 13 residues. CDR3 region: CASRTSGGAQEYF. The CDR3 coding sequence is TGTGCCAGCAGAACTAGCGGGGGGGCTCAGGAGTATTTT.

As DNA, the CDR3 is TGTGCCAGCAGTGAAGGGCAGGGGGCGTATCGGTACTTGTTTTTT. It translates to CASSEGQGAYRYLFF. The V gene is TRBV2, the J gene TRBJ1-4; 8 bases match TRBD1. The trim removed 1 base at V and 15 bases at J, leaving 13 bases unmatched. This CDR3 has 15 residues. CDR1 is SNHLY, CDR2 FYNNEI, per germline.

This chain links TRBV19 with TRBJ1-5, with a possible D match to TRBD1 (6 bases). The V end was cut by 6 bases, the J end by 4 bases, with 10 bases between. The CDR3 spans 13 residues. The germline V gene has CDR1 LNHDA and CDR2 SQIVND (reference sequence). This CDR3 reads CASRIRGNQPQHF. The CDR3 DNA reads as TGTGCCAGTAGAATCAGGGGAAATCAGCCCCAGCATTTT.